This entry features one T cell receptor (beta chain) sequence. Its target is not known. TCRdb re-called the RT-PCR reads with MiXCR, one entry per CDR3 protein. The sample lists about 800,000 distinct CDR3 sequences, about 20% occurring once. The data stem from a study of response to subunit inactivated influenza vaccine. Study-wide findings and caveats: Researchers suggested that each seasonal influenza vaccination recruits few new T cells.

Specimen: PBMCs from blood, collected 5 days after vaccination. The clonotype originates from a man aged 45-60 years who received an inactivated influenza vaccine.

The DNA of the CDR3 is TGTGCCAGCAGTTTATATAAAGCGGGAGGGGACTACGAGCAGTACTTC. Its protein product is CASSLYKAGGDYEQYF. The chain employs TRBV28 and TRBJ2-7; 10 bases fit TRBD2. In germline, CDR1 is MDHEN, CDR2 SYDVKM. Losses at the gene ends were 1 base for V and 3 bases for J; bases not matched to a gene: 6. There are 16 residues in the CDR3.